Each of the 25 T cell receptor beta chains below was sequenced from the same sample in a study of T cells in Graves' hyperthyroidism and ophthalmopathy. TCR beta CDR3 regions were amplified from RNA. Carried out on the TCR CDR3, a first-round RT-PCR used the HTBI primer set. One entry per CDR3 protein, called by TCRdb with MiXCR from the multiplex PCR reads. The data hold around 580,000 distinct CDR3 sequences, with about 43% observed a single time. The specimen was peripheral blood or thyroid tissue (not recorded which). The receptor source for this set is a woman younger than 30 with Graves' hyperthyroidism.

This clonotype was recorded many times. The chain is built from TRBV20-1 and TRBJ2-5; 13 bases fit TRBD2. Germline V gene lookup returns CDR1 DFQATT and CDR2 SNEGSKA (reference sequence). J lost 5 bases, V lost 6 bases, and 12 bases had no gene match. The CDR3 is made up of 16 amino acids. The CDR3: CSARTSGRRVRETQYF. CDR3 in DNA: TGCAGTGCCAGGACTAGCGGGAGACGGGTACGGGAGACCCAGTACTTC.

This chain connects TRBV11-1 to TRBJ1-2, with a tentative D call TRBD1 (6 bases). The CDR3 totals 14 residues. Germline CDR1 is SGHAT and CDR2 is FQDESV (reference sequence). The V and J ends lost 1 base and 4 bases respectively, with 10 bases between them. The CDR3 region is CASSLGRGAYGYTF. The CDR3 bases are TGTGCCAGCAGCTTAGGCAGGGGCGCCTATGGCTACACCTTC.

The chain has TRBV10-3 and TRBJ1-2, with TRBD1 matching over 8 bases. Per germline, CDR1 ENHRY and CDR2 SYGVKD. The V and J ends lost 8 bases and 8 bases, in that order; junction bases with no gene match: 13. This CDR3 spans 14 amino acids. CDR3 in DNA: TGTGCCATCGGGCCTACTCAGGGGGCCAGGGGCTACACCTTC. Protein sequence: CAIGPTQGARGYTF.

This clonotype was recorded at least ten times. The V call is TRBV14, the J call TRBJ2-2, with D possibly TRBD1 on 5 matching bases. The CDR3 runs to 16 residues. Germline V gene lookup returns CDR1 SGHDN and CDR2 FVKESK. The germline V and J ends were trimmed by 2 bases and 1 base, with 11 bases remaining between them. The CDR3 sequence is CASSQFFRENTGELFF. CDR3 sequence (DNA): TGTGCCAGCAGCCAATTCTTCAGGGAGAACACCGGGGAGCTGTTTTTT.

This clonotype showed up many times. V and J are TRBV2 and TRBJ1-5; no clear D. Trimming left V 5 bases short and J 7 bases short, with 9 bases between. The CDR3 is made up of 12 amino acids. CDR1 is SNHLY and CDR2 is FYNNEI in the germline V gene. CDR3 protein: CASSSGEQPQHF. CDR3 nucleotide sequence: TGTGCCAGCAGTTCCGGGGAGCAGCCCCAGCATTTT. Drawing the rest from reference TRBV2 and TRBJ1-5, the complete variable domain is EPEVTQTPSHQVTQMGQEVILRCVPISNHLYFYWYRQILGQKVEFLVSFYNNEISEKSEIFDDQFSVERPDGSNFTLKIRSTKLEDSAMYFCASSSGEQPQHFGDGTRLSIL.

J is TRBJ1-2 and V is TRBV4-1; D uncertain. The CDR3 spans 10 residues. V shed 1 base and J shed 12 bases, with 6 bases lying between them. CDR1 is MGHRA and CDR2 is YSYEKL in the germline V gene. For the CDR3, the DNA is TGCGCCAGCAGCCAAGCTGGAAACACCTTC. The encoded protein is CASSQAGNTF.

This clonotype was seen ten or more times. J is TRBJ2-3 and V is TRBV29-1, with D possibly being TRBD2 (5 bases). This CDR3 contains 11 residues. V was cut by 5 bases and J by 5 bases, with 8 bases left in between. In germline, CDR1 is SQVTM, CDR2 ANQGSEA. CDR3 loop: CSVREGDTQYF. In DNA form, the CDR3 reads TGCAGCGTTCGAGAGGGAGATACGCAGTATTTT.

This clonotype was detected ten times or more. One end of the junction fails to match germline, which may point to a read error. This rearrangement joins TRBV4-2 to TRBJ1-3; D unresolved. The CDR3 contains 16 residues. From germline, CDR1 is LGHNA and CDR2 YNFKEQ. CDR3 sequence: CASSQGLTASGNTIYF. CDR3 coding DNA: TGTGCCAGCAGCCAAGGTCTTACAGCTTCTGGTAACACCATATATTTT.

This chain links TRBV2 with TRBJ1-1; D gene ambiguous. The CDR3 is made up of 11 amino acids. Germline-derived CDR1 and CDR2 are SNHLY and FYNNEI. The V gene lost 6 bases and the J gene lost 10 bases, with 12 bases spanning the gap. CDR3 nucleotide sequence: TGTGCCAGCAGCGGACTAGCGGGAGCTTTCTTT. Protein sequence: CASSGLAGAFF.

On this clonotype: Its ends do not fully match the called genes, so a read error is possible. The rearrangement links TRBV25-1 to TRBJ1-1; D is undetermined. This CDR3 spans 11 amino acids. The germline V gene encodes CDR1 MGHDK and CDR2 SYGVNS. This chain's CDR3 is CASRMGSEASF. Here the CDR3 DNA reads TGTGCCAGCAGGATGGGATCCGAAGCTTCCTTT.

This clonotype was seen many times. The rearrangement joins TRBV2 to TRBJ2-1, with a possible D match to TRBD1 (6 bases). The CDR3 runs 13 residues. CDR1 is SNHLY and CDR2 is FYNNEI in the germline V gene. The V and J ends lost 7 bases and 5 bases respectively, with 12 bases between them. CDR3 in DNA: TGTGCCAGCACTCAGGGGTTCAACAATGAGCAGTTCTTC. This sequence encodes CASTQGFNNEQFF.

The CDR3 protein is CASSLSRAPQYF. The CDR3 DNA is TGTGCCAGCAGCTTGTCACGGGCACCCCAGTACTTC. The V and J genes are TRBV7-9 and TRBJ2-5, with D hard to call. V lost 3 bases and J lost 9, with 11 bases in between. From germline, CDR1 is SEHNR and CDR2 FQNEAQ (reference sequence). CDR3 length equals 12 residues.

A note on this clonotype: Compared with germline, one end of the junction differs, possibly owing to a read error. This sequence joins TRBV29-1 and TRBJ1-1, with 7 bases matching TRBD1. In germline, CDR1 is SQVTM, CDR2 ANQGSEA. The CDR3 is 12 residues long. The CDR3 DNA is TGCAGCGTCGAAGACAGGGAGGGGGAAGCTTTCTTT. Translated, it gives CSVEDREGEAFF.

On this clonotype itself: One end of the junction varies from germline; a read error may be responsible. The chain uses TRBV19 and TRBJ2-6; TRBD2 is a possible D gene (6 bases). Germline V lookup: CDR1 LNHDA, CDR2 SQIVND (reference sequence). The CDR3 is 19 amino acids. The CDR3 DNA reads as TGTGCCAGTAGTATTTCCCCGGGACTCATTTCCTCTGGGGCCGACGTCCTGACTTTC. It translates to CASSISPGLISSGADVLTF.

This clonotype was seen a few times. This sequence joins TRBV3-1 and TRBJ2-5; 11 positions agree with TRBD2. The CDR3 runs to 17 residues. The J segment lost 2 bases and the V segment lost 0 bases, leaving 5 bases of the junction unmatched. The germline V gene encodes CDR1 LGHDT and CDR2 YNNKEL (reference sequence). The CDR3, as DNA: TGTGCCAGCAGCCAAGATTGGGGACTAGCGGATCAAGAGACCCAGTACTTC. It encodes CASSQDWGLADQETQYF.

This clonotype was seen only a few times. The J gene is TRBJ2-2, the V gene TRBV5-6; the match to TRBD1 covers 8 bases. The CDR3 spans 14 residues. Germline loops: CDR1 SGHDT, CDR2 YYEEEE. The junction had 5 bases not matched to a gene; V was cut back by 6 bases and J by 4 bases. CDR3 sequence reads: CASIRTGTTGELFF. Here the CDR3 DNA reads TGTGCCAGCATCCGGACAGGGACCACCGGGGAGCTGTTTTTT.

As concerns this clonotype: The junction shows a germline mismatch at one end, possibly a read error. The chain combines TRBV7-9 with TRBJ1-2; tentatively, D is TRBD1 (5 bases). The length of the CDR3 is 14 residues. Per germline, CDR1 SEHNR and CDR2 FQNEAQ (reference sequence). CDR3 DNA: TGCGCCAGCAGCCAAGACAGTGCTAACTATGGCTACACCTTC. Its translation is CASSQDSANYGYTF.

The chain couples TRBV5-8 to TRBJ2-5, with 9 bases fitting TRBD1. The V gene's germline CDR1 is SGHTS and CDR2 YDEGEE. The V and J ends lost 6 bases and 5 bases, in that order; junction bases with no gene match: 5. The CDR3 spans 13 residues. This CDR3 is CASTADRGETQYF. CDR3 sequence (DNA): TGTGCCAGCACCGCCGACAGGGGGGAGACCCAGTACTTC.

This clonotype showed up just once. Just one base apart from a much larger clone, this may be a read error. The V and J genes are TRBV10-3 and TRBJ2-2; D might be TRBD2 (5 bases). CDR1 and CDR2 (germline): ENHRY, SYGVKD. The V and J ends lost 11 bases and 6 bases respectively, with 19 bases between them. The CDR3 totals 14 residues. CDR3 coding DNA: TGTGCCGTCAAATTCGGGATTCTCGCCGGGGAGCTGTTTTTT. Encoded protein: CAVKFGILAGELFF.

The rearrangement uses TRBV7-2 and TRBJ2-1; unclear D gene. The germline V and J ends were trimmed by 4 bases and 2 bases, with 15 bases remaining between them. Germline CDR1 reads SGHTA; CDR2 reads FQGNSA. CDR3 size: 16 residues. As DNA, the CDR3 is TGTGCCAGCAGCTCACCTCGCTCGGACGCCTACAATGAGCAGTTCTTC. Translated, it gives CASSSPRSDAYNEQFF.

Here the CDR3 DNA reads TGTGCCATCAGTGCCGACAGGGGGCGCGCAGATACGCAGTATTTT. Its translation: CAISADRGRADTQYF. V and J are TRBV10-3 and TRBJ2-3; the match to TRBD1 covers 10 bases. The germline CDR1 and CDR2 sequences are ENHRY and SYGVKD. This CDR3 spans 15 amino acids. J was trimmed by 4 bases and V by 4 bases; bases with no gene match: 5.

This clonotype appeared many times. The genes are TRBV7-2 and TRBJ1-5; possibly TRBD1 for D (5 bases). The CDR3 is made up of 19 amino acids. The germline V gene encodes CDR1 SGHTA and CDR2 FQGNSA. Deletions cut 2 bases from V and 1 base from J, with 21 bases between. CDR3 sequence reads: CASSLRFSGFDVSNQPQHF. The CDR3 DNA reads TGTGCCAGCAGCTTACGGTTTTCAGGGTTTGACGTGAGCAATCAGCCCCAGCATTTT.

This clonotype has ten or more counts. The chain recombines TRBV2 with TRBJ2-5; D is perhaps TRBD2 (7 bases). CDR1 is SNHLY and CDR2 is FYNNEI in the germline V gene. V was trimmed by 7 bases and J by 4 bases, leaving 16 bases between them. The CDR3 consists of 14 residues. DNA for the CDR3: TGTGCCAGCAAACCGAAGGGAGGGGGAGAGACCCAGTACTTC. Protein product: CASKPKGGGETQYF.

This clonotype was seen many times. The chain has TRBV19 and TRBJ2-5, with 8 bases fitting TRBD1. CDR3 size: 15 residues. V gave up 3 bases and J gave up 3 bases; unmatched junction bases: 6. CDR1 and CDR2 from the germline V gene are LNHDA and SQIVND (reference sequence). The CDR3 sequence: CASSIFSGQEETQYF. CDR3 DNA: TGTGCCAGTAGTATCTTTTCGGGACAGGAAGAGACCCAGTACTTC.

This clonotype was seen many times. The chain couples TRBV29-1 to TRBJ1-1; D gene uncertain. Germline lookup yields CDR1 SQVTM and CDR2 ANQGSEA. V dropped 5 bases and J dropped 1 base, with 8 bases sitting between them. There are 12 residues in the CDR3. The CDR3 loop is CSVPDWNTEAFF. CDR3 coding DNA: TGCAGCGTTCCGGACTGGAACACTGAAGCTTTCTTT.